This note documents a single T cell receptor beta chain sequence. What this receptor recognizes is not known. Base qualities are not at hand, and no much larger clone is one base apart. These data come from a study of identical twins (dated by TCRdb to about 2016). Regarding the complete study: The study deep-sequenced TCR alpha and beta repertoires from monozygotic twins, unrelated adults of various ages and cord blood to test whether fetal clonotypes persist. Replicate twin experiments were performed at different times using different library preparation protocols to rule out contamination. What the research found in general, with its limitations: Fewer insertions were carried by abundant cord blood beta clonotypes, a similar but weaker trend appeared in young adult naive repertoires, and no such trend appeared in memory repertoires. Zero-insertion analyses could be partly confounded by invariant T cells such as MAIT and iNKT, though diverse VJ usage argued against such confounding for most clonotypes. A weaker excess of twin sharing was found in beta out-of-frame sequences because the signal-to-noise ratio was lowered by fewer shared sequences. Compared with coincidental sharing between unrelated individuals, an excess of low generation-probability sequences was observed among out-of-frame TCR alpha sequences shared between twins. In monozygotic twins, recombination models systematically underestimated out-of-frame TCR alpha sharing, but the models matched the sharing seen between unrelated individuals. Because the same donors could not be followed over many years, conclusions were based on cross-sectional statistical analysis.

The library was made by 5' RACE. Sequenced using an Illumina HiSeq 2000. A universal primer binding site was added through template switching, and the final cDNA carried a unique molecular identifier so that TCR cDNA molecules could be counted accurately. Specific primers in the conserved constant-segment region were used to synthesize first-strand cDNA for TCR alpha and beta chains. To control for contamination, every cDNA library carried two barcodes: a SMART-Mk sample barcode plus Illumina barcodes. TruSeq adapter sequences along with Illumina sample barcodes were introduced in two successive PCR steps. TCR alpha and beta cDNA libraries were sequenced on the Illumina HiSeq platform with custom primers. The authors processed their data as follows. MiGEC processed the raw reads to extract unique molecular identifiers, while MiXCR was used to determine the CDR3 positions. Recombination models were inferred per individual with the repgenHMM and IGoR tools using an EM algorithm. Shared clonotype analysis was performed with the tcR package in R, normalizing sharing by the product of cloneset sizes. Out-of-frame nonproductive sequences were analyzed to study raw recombination free of thymic and clonal selection effects. TCRdb ran its own pipeline on the public reads, namely fastp trimming at Q25 and MiXCR clone calling, and kept in-frame beta chains. Duplicate CDR3 protein sequences are folded into a single record with the most common DNA and genes. The V and J calls and clone size come from TCRdb's table, not from the authors' own analysis. This sample holds about 330,000 distinct CDR3 sequences; about 12% were observed only once. Roughly 7.8% of the sample rests with the top ten.

Via the germline V gene, CDR1 is MDHEN and CDR2 SYDVKM. V lost 4 bases and J lost 0 bases, and the count of bases not matched to a germline gene is 2. The CDR3 measures 15 amino acids from cysteine to phenylalanine. The entry retains the CDR3 DNA only, 45 bases that are in frame from base 1. Only healthy Caucasian donors were included. Three pairs of female monozygotic twins, all aged 18 to 29 years, were included in the twin cohort. Positive isolation kits from Invitrogen were used to isolate CD4+ and CD8+ T cell populations. This sample was shared with a second study, whose subject was yellow fever vaccine responses in identical twins. That second publication adds: According to the authors, in identical twins the way T cells responded to vaccination appeared partly convergent and partly personalized. Focusing on identical twins, the study followed the T cell clones that responded to the vaccine, and did so with precision.

Sequencing was done on a sample of CD8+ T cells sorted from blood. The receptor chain draws on TRBV28 and TRBJ2-3; 9 nucleotides in the junction match TRBD1. The clonotype was recovered from a woman aged 18-29 years in good health. The DNA is TGTGCCAGCAGTTGGGACAGGGAAAGCACAGATACGCAGTATTTT. Its protein is CASSWDRESTDTQYF.